Following are 7 T cell receptor beta chains from one sample sequenced in a study of T-cell reconstitution after alpha-beta-depleted transplantation in children. Molecular barcoding with unique molecular identifiers was used for the TCRbeta library. Using its own MiXCR run on the PCR reads, TCRdb lists one record per CDR3 protein. The data show about 540,000 distinct CDR3 sequences, approximately 16% seen once. The sample consisted of PBMCs from the stem cell graft donor, taken from the stem cell graft. The receptors shown here come from a human donor who donated a stem cell graft to a child with acute lymphoblastic leukemia.

This clonotype came up a few times. The V gene is TRBV12-3 or TRBV12-4, the J gene TRBJ2-2; tentative D call: TRBD2 (6 bases). V lost 6 bases and J lost 4, with 15 bases in between. This CDR3 has 15 amino acids. CDR3: CASSPWGLFTGELFF. CDR3 DNA sequence: TGTGCCAGCAGCCCCTGGGGACTTTTCACCGGGGAGCTGTTTTTT.

This clonotype was counted a few times. The V gene is TRBV18, the J gene TRBJ2-1; D unresolved. The germline CDR1 and CDR2 sequences are KGHSH and LQKENI. The CDR3 contains 16 residues. V was shortened by 2 bases and J by 0 bases, with 11 bases between the two germline ends. The CDR3 loop is CASSPLQFSSYNEQFF. The CDR3 bases are TGTGCCAGCTCACCATTACAGTTTAGCTCCTACAATGAGCAGTTCTTC.

This clonotype was recorded a few times. This rearrangement joins TRBV4-2 to TRBJ2-1; the match to TRBD2 covers 7 bases. V was pared by 3 bases and J by 6 bases, with 20 bases of the junction left unmatched. CDR1 is LGHNA, CDR2 YNFKEQ, per germline. This CDR3 contains 19 residues. The CDR3 bases are TGTGCCAGCAGCCAGACTTGGTTCGAGGCGGGAGTAACGGGCAATGAGCAGTTCTTC. It yields the protein CASSQTWFEAGVTGNEQFF.

The chain recombines TRBV7-9 with TRBJ2-7; 9 positions match TRBD2. V trimming: 1 base; J trimming: 0 bases; junction bases outside the gene matches: 1. Germline CDR1 reads SEHNR; CDR2 reads FQNEAQ (reference sequence). This CDR3 has 15 amino acids. The chain's CDR3 is CASSLGTSVSYEQYF. The CDR3 nucleotides are TGTGCCAGCAGCTTAGGGACTAGCGTCTCCTACGAGCAGTACTTC.

This clonotype occurred a few times. The chain links TRBV4-1 to TRBJ2-3; D gene ambiguous. Germline V gives CDR1 MGHRA, CDR2 YSYEKL. This CDR3 is 14 amino acids long. Trimming shortened V by 0 bases and J by 4 bases, and 8 bases separated the two germline ends. The CDR3 loop is CASSQEWSADTQYF. The CDR3 nucleotides read TGCGCCAGCAGCCAAGAATGGTCTGCAGATACGCAGTATTTT.

The genes are TRBV9 and TRBJ2-1; 13 bases line up with TRBD2. The CDR3 is made up of 17 amino acids. V shed 6 bases, J shed 5 bases, and the junction held 11 bases outside the gene matches. CDR1 is SGDLS and CDR2 is YYNGEE in the germline V gene. The CDR3, as DNA: TGTGCCAGCAAACCGGGACTAGCGGGAACCCTCGACAATGAGCAGTTCTTC. This translates into CASKPGLAGTLDNEQFF.

In this sample, this clonotype turned up a few times. The chain employs TRBV29-1 and TRBJ2-1; 8 bases are shared with TRBD2. In germline, CDR1 is SQVTM, CDR2 ANQGSEA. The trim removed 7 bases at V and 0 bases at J, leaving 5 bases unmatched. This CDR3 has 14 amino acids. The CDR3 region is CSAGLAGSYNEQFF. CDR3 nucleotides: TGCAGCGCAGGACTAGCAGGCTCCTACAATGAGCAGTTCTTC.